Listed below are T cell receptor beta chains from one sample, sequenced in a study of early T cells in non-severe SARS-CoV-2 infection. TCRdb fed the 5' RACE reads into MiXCR, producing one record per CDR3 protein. The table records some 62,000 distinct CDR3 sequences, 8.5% to 9.5% of them present only once. The sequenced sample was whole blood. Source of these receptors: an adult who was a healthcare worker with PCR-confirmed SARS-CoV-2 infection or an uninfected control (not recorded which). Both conserved end residues are part of each CDR3. D genes are given only for firm matches. Part of the rows lack a size; the others show once, few, many or a class for expanded clones.

length: 14; D: TRBD2; size: many; V: TRBV7-2; J: TRBJ2-4; DNA: TGTGCCAGCAGCGATGCCATCGGGGGGTACATTCAGTACTTC; CDR3: CASSDAIGGYIQYF
length: 16; D: TRBD1; size: NA; V: TRBV27; J: TRBJ1-6; DNA: TGTGCCAGCACTCTTCGGAATCAGGGGGGTGACTCACCCCTCCACTTT; CDR3: CASTLRNQGGDSPLHF
length: 13; D: TRBD1; size: NA; V: TRBV11-2; J: TRBJ2-3; DNA: TGTGCCCCCCCGGGACAGGGCCTTGATACGCAGTATTTT; CDR3: CAPPGQGLDTQYF
length: 14; D: NA; size: NA; V: TRBV18; J: TRBJ1-2; DNA: TGTGCCAGCTCCCCGAAAGAAGCGAACTATGGCTACACCTTC; CDR3: CASSPKEANYGYTF
length: 20; D: TRBD2; size: few; V: TRBV30; J: TRBJ2-2; DNA: TGTGCCTGGAGTGTCATAGCGGGGGGCTCACTAACCCAGAACACCGGGGAGCTGTTTTTT; CDR3: CAWSVIAGGSLTQNTGELFF
length: 14; D: NA; size: NA; V: TRBV5-1; J: TRBJ2-3; DNA: TGCGCCAGCAGCTTGGCGCTCCGCACAGATACGCAGTATTTT; CDR3: CASSLALRTDTQYF
length: 15; D: TRBD2; size: many; V: TRBV12-3/TRBV12-4; J: TRBJ2-3; DNA: TGTGCCAGCAGAGTAGCGGGGGCAAGCACAGATACGCAGTATTTT; CDR3: CASRVAGASTDTQYF
length: 18; D: NA; size: NA; V: TRBV4-1; J: TRBJ1-5; DNA: TGCGCCAGCAGCCATTACAGTGGAAGGATAATACGCAATCAGCCCCAGCATTTT; CDR3: CASSHYSGRIIRNQPQHF
length: 19; D: TRBD2; size: NA; V: TRBV11-3; J: TRBJ2-2; DNA: TGTGCCAGCAGCTTAGATTATAGCGGGGGGGCCTTTAGCACCGGGGAGCTGTTTTTT; CDR3: CASSLDYSGGAFSTGELFF
length: 13; D: NA; size: many; V: TRBV7-2; J: TRBJ1-3; DNA: TGTGCCAGCAGCTCAACATCTGGAAACACCATATATTTT; CDR3: CASSSTSGNTIYF
length: 13; D: NA; size: NA; V: TRBV18; J: TRBJ1-1; DNA: TGTGCCAGCTCCCCCATAAGTAACACTGAAGCTTTCTTT; CDR3: CASSPISNTEAFF
length: 14; D: NA; size: NA; V: TRBV28; J: TRBJ2-1; DNA: TGTGCCAGCAGTAAGGTAGGCCCCTACAATGAGCAGTTCTTC; CDR3: CASSKVGPYNEQFF
length: 16; D: NA; size: many; V: TRBV6-6; J: TRBJ2-5; DNA: TGTGCCAGCAGTTACGGGGGGGGGACAACTCAAGAGACCCAGTACTTC; CDR3: CASSYGGGTTQETQYF
length: 12; D: NA; size: few; V: TRBV6-6; J: TRBJ1-2; DNA: TGTGCCAGCAGCTACGACAAGGGTTTATGCTTGTTC; CDR3: CASSYDKGLCLF
length: 13; D: NA; size: many; V: TRBV19; J: TRBJ1-1; DNA: TGTGCCAGCCAGGTTGGGGCTAACACTGAAGCTTTCTTT; CDR3: CASQVGANTEAFF
length: 14; D: NA; size: many; V: TRBV4-1; J: TRBJ2-1; DNA: TGCGCCAGCAGCCAAGGACAGTTCTACAATGAGCAGTTCTTC; CDR3: CASSQGQFYNEQFF
length: 17; D: TRBD2; size: few; V: TRBV7-2; J: TRBJ2-3; DNA: TGTGCCAGCAGCTTAGCCAGTCTAGCGGGGAGCACAGATACGCAGTATTTT; CDR3: CASSLASLAGSTDTQYF
length: 17; D: NA; size: NA; V: TRBV29-1; J: TRBJ2-2; DNA: TGCAGCGTAACCGCAACGGGACTGACGAAAGGCACCGGGGAGCTGTTTTTT; CDR3: CSVTATGLTKGTGELFF
length: 17; D: TRBD2; size: NA; V: TRBV20-1; J: TRBJ2-2; DNA: TGCAGTGCTAGTAATGGGGGCTGGGGACTAGGCACCGGGGAGCTGTTTTTT; CDR3: CSASNGGWGLGTGELFF
length: 15; D: TRBD1; size: many; V: TRBV5-4; J: TRBJ2-2; DNA: TGTGCCAGCAGGCCTTACAGGGGGCTTGGCGGGGAGCTGTTTTTT; CDR3: CASRPYRGLGGELFF
length: 14; D: TRBD1; size: few; V: TRBV12-3/TRBV12-4; J: TRBJ1-1; DNA: TGTGCCAGCGGATTGCAGGGGGGGAGGACTGAAGCTTTCTTT; CDR3: CASGLQGGRTEAFF
length: 11; D: NA; size: few; V: TRBV30; J: TRBJ2-1; DNA: TGTGCAGTGGACAGCTACAATGAGCAGTTCTTC; CDR3: CAVDSYNEQFF
length: 16; D: NA; size: many; V: TRBV14; J: TRBJ2-2; DNA: TGTGCCAGCAGCTACCGTCAGGTTATCAACACCGGGGAGCTGTTTTTT; CDR3: CASSYRQVINTGELFF
length: 17; D: NA; size: NA; V: TRBV6-5; J: TRBJ1-2; DNA: TGTGCCAGCAGTTACGCCCACAGGGTAATTTCGATCTATGGCTACACCTTC; CDR3: CASSYAHRVISIYGYTF
length: 13; D: NA; size: NA; V: TRBV5-4; J: TRBJ2-2; DNA: TGTGCCAGCTTCAGCCCCAACACCGGGGAGCTGTTTTTT; CDR3: CASFSPNTGELFF
length: 14; D: NA; size: NA; V: TRBV6-1; J: TRBJ1-5; DNA: TGTGCCAGCAGTGAGAGGACGGCCAATCAGCCCCAGCATTTT; CDR3: CASSERTANQPQHF
length: 14; D: NA; size: NA; V: TRBV18; J: TRBJ1-3; DNA: TGTGCCAGCTCAGATTACCGAACTGGAAACACCATATATTTT; CDR3: CASSDYRTGNTIYF
length: 16; D: TRBD1; size: many; V: TRBV19; J: TRBJ2-2; DNA: TGTGCCAGTAGTATAGGCGTCAGGGGGCCCGTCGGGGAGCTGTTTTTT; CDR3: CASSIGVRGPVGELFF
length: 14; D: NA; size: few; V: TRBV18; J: TRBJ1-1; DNA: TGTGCCAGCTCACTAGGGTTTGTTGTCACTGAAGCTTTCTTT; CDR3: CASSLGFVVTEAFF
length: 15; D: TRBD1; size: NA; V: TRBV2; J: TRBJ1-6; DNA: TGTGCCAGCAGAACGACAGGGGTCCATAATTCACCCCTCCACTTT; CDR3: CASRTTGVHNSPLHF
length: 11; D: NA; size: NA; V: TRBV29-1; J: TRBJ2-1; DNA: TGCAGCGTTCGAGCAGACAGGGAGCAGTTCTTC; CDR3: CSVRADREQFF
length: 16; D: TRBD1; size: NA; V: TRBV5-1; J: TRBJ2-5; DNA: TGCGCCAGCAGCAGCTCAGGGGGCTTGGGGCAAGAGACCCAGTACTTC; CDR3: CASSSSGGLGQETQYF
length: 18; D: NA; size: NA; V: TRBV6-2/TRBV6-3; J: TRBJ2-5; DNA: TGTGCCAGCAATAACTACGTCCGCGTTTCGAGCGAGGCTGGGACCCAGTACTTC; CDR3: CASNNYVRVSSEAGTQYF
length: 16; D: TRBD1; size: NA; V: TRBV6-1; J: TRBJ1-2; DNA: TGTGCCAGCAGTGAAGTGGGACAGGGGACCGGCTATGGCTACACCTTC; CDR3: CASSEVGQGTGYGYTF
length: 17; D: TRBD2; size: NA; V: TRBV14; J: TRBJ2-3; DNA: TGTGCCAGCAGCCAAGCCGGGACTAGTTCGTCGATGGATACGCAGTATTTT; CDR3: CASSQAGTSSSMDTQYF
length: 15; D: TRBD1; size: NA; V: TRBV5-1; J: TRBJ2-1; DNA: TGCGCCAGCAGCTTGGCCGGACAGGGGATCAGCGGGCAGTTCTTC; CDR3: CASSLAGQGISGQFF
length: 15; D: NA; size: NA; V: TRBV27; J: TRBJ1-5; DNA: TGTGCCAGCAGTTTATCGACCAGGGTCGGCCAGCCCCAGCATTTT; CDR3: CASSLSTRVGQPQHF
length: 15; D: TRBD1; size: many; V: TRBV12-3/TRBV12-4; J: TRBJ2-5; DNA: TGTGCCAGCAGTACGACGGGGACAGCCAAAGAGACCCAGTACTTC; CDR3: CASSTTGTAKETQYF
length: 11; D: NA; size: NA; V: TRBV12-3/TRBV12-4; J: TRBJ1-2; DNA: TGTGCCAGCAGCACGAGGGGTGGCTACACCTTC; CDR3: CASSTRGGYTF
length: 12; D: NA; size: many; V: TRBV29-1; J: TRBJ2-3; DNA: TGCAGCGCTCGGGGGGCGGAGGAGACGCAGTATTTT; CDR3: CSARGAEETQYF